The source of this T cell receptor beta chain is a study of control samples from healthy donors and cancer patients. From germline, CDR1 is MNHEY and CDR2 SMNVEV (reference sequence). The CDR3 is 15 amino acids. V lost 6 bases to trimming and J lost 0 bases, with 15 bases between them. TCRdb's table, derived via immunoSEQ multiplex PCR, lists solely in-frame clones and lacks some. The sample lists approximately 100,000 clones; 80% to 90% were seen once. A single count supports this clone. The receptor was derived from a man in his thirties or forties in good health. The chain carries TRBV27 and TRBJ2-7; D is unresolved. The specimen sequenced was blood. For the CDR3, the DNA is TGTGCCAGCAGGCCCTCTGCCGGATACTCCTACGAGCAGTACTTC. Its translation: CASRPSAGYSYEQYF.